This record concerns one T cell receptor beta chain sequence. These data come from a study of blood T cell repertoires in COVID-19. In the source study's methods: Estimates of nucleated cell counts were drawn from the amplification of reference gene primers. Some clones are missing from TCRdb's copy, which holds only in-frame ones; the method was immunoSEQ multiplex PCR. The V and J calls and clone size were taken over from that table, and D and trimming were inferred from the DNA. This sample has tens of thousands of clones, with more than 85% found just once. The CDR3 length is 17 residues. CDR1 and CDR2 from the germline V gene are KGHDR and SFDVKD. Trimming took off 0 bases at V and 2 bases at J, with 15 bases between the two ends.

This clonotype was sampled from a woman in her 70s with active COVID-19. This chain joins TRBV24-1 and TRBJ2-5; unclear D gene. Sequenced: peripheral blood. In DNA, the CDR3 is TGTGCCACCAGTGATTTGGCAGGATCACGATCACAAGAGACCCAGTACTTC. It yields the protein CATSDLAGSRSQETQYF.